This is a list of T cell receptor beta chains from one sample in a study of T cell responses to AZD1222 COVID-19 vaccine. Assay used: immunoSEQ multiplex PCR; TCRdb lists only in-frame clones, some missing. The data contain 90,000 to 150,000 clones, approximately 90% of them singletons. Sequencing was performed on peripheral blood, taken 28 days after the second dose of the MenACWY control vaccine. The receptors originated from an adult who received the MenACWY meningococcal vaccine as a control. CDR3s include the opening cysteine and the closing phenylalanine or tryptophan. A D gene is named only where the DNA matches it firmly. Some rows have no size entry. The others give once, few or many, or a class for an expanded clone.

TGTGCCAGCAGCTTAGATGGGGACAGTAACACCGGGGAGCTGTTTTTT,CASSLDGDSNTGELFF,once,TRBJ2-2,TRBV13,TRBD1
TGTGCCAGCAGTACCCCCGGGACTTCCGGGGGTGAGCAGTTCTTC,CASSTPGTSGGEQFF,-,TRBJ2-1,TRBV28,-
TGTGCCAGCTCACCTGGCGGGTATACGCAGTATTTT,CASSPGGYTQYF,-,TRBJ2-3,TRBV18,-
TGCGCCAGCAGTGAGTCGAGTGGTCACAATACGCAGTATTTT,CASSESSGHNTQYF,-,TRBJ2-3,TRBV10-1,-
TGTGCCAGCAGCTTAGAACTAGCGGACAGGGAGACCCAGTACTTC,CASSLELADRETQYF,-,TRBJ2-5,TRBV7-2,-
TGTGCCAGCAGCCTTGGGGCGCGGGGCACAGATACGCAGTATTTT,CASSLGARGTDTQYF,-,TRBJ2-3,TRBV14,-
TGTGCCAGCAGCGCGAGGACAGGGGCAACTAATGAAAAACTGTTTTTT,CASSARTGATNEKLFF,-,TRBJ1-4,TRBV9,TRBD1
TGTGCCAGCAGCCAAGGGGGAACCGGGGAGCTGTTTTTT,CASSQGGTGELFF,-,TRBJ2-2,TRBV3-1/TRBV3-2,-
TGTGCCAGCAGTTTACCTGGAAACACCATATATTTT,CASSLPGNTIYF,-,TRBJ1-3,TRBV28,-
TGTGCCAGCAGTCGGGGTGGATCCTACAATGAGCAGTTCTTC,CASSRGGSYNEQFF,-,TRBJ2-1,TRBV28,-
TGTGCCATCAGTGGATTGTTAGTAAGCACAGATACGCAGTATTTT,CAISGLLVSTDTQYF,-,TRBJ2-3,TRBV10-3,-
TGTGCCAGCAGCTTACCCTCGGGGGAGCTGTTTTTT,CASSLPSGELFF,-,TRBJ2-2,TRBV11-2,-
TGTGCCAGCAGCCAAGACGGGACTAGCGGGAACACCGGGGAGCTGTTTTTT,CASSQDGTSGNTGELFF,once,TRBJ2-2,TRBV7-2,TRBD2
TGTGCCAGCAGGCGTCTACTAGGCAGCTCCTACAATGAGCAGTTCTTC,CASRRLLGSSYNEQFF,once,TRBJ2-1,TRBV11-2,-
TGTGCCATCAGTGATTTGGGCGGAAACTCTGGGGCCAACGTCCTGACTTTC,CAISDLGGNSGANVLTF,-,TRBJ2-6,TRBV10-3,-
TGTGCCAGCAGCGCTCAGGGTGCGGTATCACCCCTCCACTTT,CASSAQGAVSPLHF,-,TRBJ1-6,TRBV11-2,-
TGTGCCAGCAGCTTAGAGATGGGGAAACGGGACACTGAAGCTTTCTTT,CASSLEMGKRDTEAFF,few,TRBJ1-1,TRBV11-2,-
TGTGCCAGCAGACGACGACAGGGGGCGATCCGCGAGCAGTACTTC,CASRRRQGAIREQYF,-,TRBJ2-7,TRBV28,TRBD1
TGTGCCAGCACCCAAGGAGCCTCCCAGTACTTC,CASTQGASQYF,-,TRBJ2-5,TRBV2,-
TGTGCCAGTAGTATCACAGGGATTAGGGATCAGCCCCAGCATTTT,CASSITGIRDQPQHF,-,TRBJ1-5,TRBV19,-
TGTGCCAGCCCTAGCGGACGGGGGCCGAGGGAGCAGTACTTC,CASPSGRGPREQYF,-,TRBJ2-7,TRBV6-5,-
TGTGCCAGCTCACCCTCCGACAGGGGCCCTAACAATCAGCCCCAGCATTTT,CASSPSDRGPNNQPQHF,-,TRBJ1-5,TRBV18,TRBD1
TGCGCCAGCAGCTCGGGACAGGGGACAGATACGCAGTATTTT,CASSSGQGTDTQYF,-,TRBJ2-3,TRBV5-1,TRBD1
TGTGCCAGCAGCTTGGAAGGGCGATTAGAAGAGACCCAGTACTTC,CASSLEGRLEETQYF,-,TRBJ2-5,TRBV5-4,-
TGTGCCAGCAGCCGGGGGACCACAACAGGGAACTTAACCGGGGAGCTGTTTTTT,CASSRGTTTGNLTGELFF,-,TRBJ2-2,TRBV21-1,-
TGTGCCAGCTCACCCTCGACTAGCGGGTCCTACGAGCAGTACTTC,CASSPSTSGSYEQYF,-,TRBJ2-7,TRBV18,TRBD2
TGTGCCAGCAGCTTAGAACGGACGCTTAATGAAAAACTGTTTTTT,CASSLERTLNEKLFF,-,TRBJ1-4,TRBV11-2,-
TGTGCCAGTAGTATACAGAAGACAGGGCAAGAGACCCAGTACTTC,CASSIQKTGQETQYF,-,TRBJ2-5,TRBV19,TRBD1
TGTGCCAGCAGTAGACAGGCTAACACTGAAGCTTTCTTT,CASSRQANTEAFF,once,TRBJ1-1,TRBV28,-
TGTGCCAGCAGTTTATCTTCAAATCTTGGAGCCCCCGAGCAGTTCTTC,CASSLSSNLGAPEQFF,once,TRBJ2-1,TRBV28,-
TGTGCCACCAGAGCGCGGGAGTCGAACACCGGGGAGCTGTTTTTT,CATRARESNTGELFF,medium-sized,TRBJ2-2,TRBV15,TRBD2
TGCGCCAGCAGCCAGCAGACAGGGGGCTTCAATTCACCCCTCCACTTT,CASSQQTGGFNSPLHF,-,TRBJ1-6,TRBV4-1,TRBD1
TGTGCTAGTGCCCTGACAGGGTCAACAGATACGCAGTATTTT,CASALTGSTDTQYF,-,TRBJ2-3,TRBV12-5,TRBD1
TGTGCCAGCAGTGAAGGGGCCTACTACGAGCAGTACTTC,CASSEGAYYEQYF,-,TRBJ2-7,TRBV2,-
TGTGCCAGCACCCCCGGGTCACAGGGGCAAGAGACCCAGTACTTC,CASTPGSQGQETQYF,-,TRBJ2-5,TRBV5-6,TRBD1
TGTGCCAGCAGCTTTGACAGGGGGGGTAGGGAAAAACTGTTTTTT,CASSFDRGGREKLFF,few,TRBJ1-4,TRBV7-8,TRBD1
TGCGCCAGCAGCTTAATGCCCCGTACGCAGTATTTT,CASSLMPRTQYF,-,TRBJ2-3,TRBV5-1,-
TGTGCCAGCAGCCTTGTCGCAGGCTTGGCGAACACTGAAGCTTTCTTT,CASSLVAGLANTEAFF,-,TRBJ1-1,TRBV6-2/TRBV6-3,-
-,CASSFGPGGNYGYTF,once,TRBJ1-2,TRBV28,-
TGTGCCAGCAGTGAGGGAGGACAGGGTTGGAATCAGCCCCAGCATTTT,CASSEGGQGWNQPQHF,-,TRBJ1-5,TRBV28,TRBD1
TGTGCCAGTAACGAAGGGCGATATGAGCAGTTCTTC,CASNEGRYEQFF,-,TRBJ2-1,TRBV19,-
TGTGCCAGCAGTGACTCGGGTAGGGGGGCCAATTCACCCCTCCACTTT,CASSDSGRGANSPLHF,-,TRBJ1-6,TRBV6-4,-
TGTGCCAGCAGCGTCCGGCAGGGAACTAATGAAAAACTGTTTTTT,CASSVRQGTNEKLFF,-,TRBJ1-4,TRBV9,-
TGTGCCAGTAGTATCAGAGGTAGGGAGGGTTTTACTCAGCCCCAGCATTTT,CASSIRGREGFTQPQHF,-,TRBJ1-5,TRBV19,-
TGTGCCAGCAGTATCGACACCAGCTCTGGAAACACCATATATTTT,CASSIDTSSGNTIYF,-,TRBJ1-3,TRBV6-5,-
TGTGCCTGGAGTATCAGGCGGGGTCGGGGGACCGGGGAGCTGTTTTTT,CAWSIRRGRGTGELFF,once,TRBJ2-2,TRBV30,-
TGTGCCAGCAGGGCCCGAGACACTGAAGCTTTCTTT,CASRARDTEAFF,-,TRBJ1-1,TRBV6-5,-
TGTGCCAGCAGTTTATACGAACACGGCTACGAGCAGTACTTC,CASSLYEHGYEQYF,once,TRBJ2-7,TRBV28,-
TGTGCCACCAGCGAGGGACAGGGGGCTAACTATGGCTACACCTTC,CATSEGQGANYGYTF,-,TRBJ1-2,TRBV15,TRBD1
TGTGCCAGCAGCATGACAGGTTTGACCAAAAACATTCAGTACTTC,CASSMTGLTKNIQYF,-,TRBJ2-4,TRBV7-9,-
TGTGCCAGCAGCTCCCCGGTGGCTGCGACCGATACGCAGTATTTT,CASSSPVAATDTQYF,-,TRBJ2-3,TRBV3-1/TRBV3-2,-
TGTGCCAGCAGTTCGACTAGCGGGTTTATTTACGAGCAGTACTTC,CASSSTSGFIYEQYF,-,TRBJ2-7,TRBV28,TRBD2
TGCGCCAGCAGCCACCCGGGACTAGCGTCCAATGAGCAGTTCTTC,CASSHPGLASNEQFF,-,TRBJ2-1,TRBV4-1,TRBD2
TGTGCCAGCAGTTTATCGACCAATAACATCGATGGCTACACCTTC,CASSLSTNNIDGYTF,-,TRBJ1-2,TRBV27,-
TGTGCCAGCAGTCCCCAGGGGAACAGGAACTATGGCTACACCTTC,CASSPQGNRNYGYTF,-,TRBJ1-2,TRBV16,-